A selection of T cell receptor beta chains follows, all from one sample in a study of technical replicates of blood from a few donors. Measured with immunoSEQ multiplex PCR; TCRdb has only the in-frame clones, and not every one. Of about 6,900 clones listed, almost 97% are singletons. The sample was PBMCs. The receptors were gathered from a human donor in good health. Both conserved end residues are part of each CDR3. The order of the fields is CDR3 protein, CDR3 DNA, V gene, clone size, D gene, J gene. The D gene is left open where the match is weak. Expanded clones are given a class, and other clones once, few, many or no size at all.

CDR3aa: CASSPPSGSETQYF; CDR3nt: TGTGCCAGCTCACCACCGTCGGGGAGCGAGACCCAGTACTTC; v_gene: TRBV18; abundance: .; d_gene: .; j_gene: TRBJ2-5
CDR3aa: CASSLEGRFGDEQFF; CDR3nt: TGTGCCAGCAGCTTAGAAGGGAGGTTTGGCGATGAGCAGTTCTTC; v_gene: TRBV5-4; abundance: .; d_gene: .; j_gene: TRBJ2-1
CDR3aa: CASGGRTLDEQYF; CDR3nt: TGTGCCAGCGGAGGAAGGACCCTGGACGAGCAGTACTTC; v_gene: TRBV7-6; abundance: once; d_gene: .; j_gene: TRBJ2-7
CDR3aa: CASSQNGLAGDEQYF; CDR3nt: TGTGCCAGCAGTCAAAATGGACTAGCGGGAGACGAGCAGTACTTC; v_gene: TRBV7-6; abundance: .; d_gene: TRBD2; j_gene: TRBJ2-7
CDR3aa: CASSKQQGAYEQYF; CDR3nt: TGTGCCAGCAGCAAACAACAGGGGGCCTACGAGCAGTACTTC; v_gene: TRBV7-7; abundance: .; d_gene: TRBD1; j_gene: TRBJ2-7
CDR3aa: CASSLGGADSYEQYF; CDR3nt: TGTGCCAGCAGCCTCGGGGGGGCTGATTCCTACGAGCAGTACTTC; v_gene: TRBV4-2; abundance: .; d_gene: TRBD2; j_gene: TRBJ2-7
CDR3aa: CASSQVLWRGKAGKGYTF; CDR3nt: TGTGCCAGCAGCCAAGTTTTGTGGCGAGGGAAGGCAGGTAAAGGCTACACCTTC; v_gene: TRBV4-2; abundance: once; d_gene: .; j_gene: TRBJ1-2
CDR3aa: CASRTSGVFPYNEQFF; CDR3nt: TGTGCCAGCAGGACTAGCGGCGTCTTCCCCTACAATGAGCAGTTCTTC; v_gene: TRBV7-3; abundance: once; d_gene: TRBD2; j_gene: TRBJ2-1
CDR3aa: CASSDQTSGPNEQFF; CDR3nt: TGTGCCAGCAGTGATCAGACTAGCGGTCCCAATGAGCAGTTCTTC; v_gene: TRBV6-4; abundance: .; d_gene: TRBD2; j_gene: TRBJ2-1
CDR3aa: CASSLWQAPTGELFF; CDR3nt: TGTGCCAGCAGTTTATGGCAGGCGCCCACCGGGGAGCTGTTTTTT; v_gene: TRBV28; abundance: .; d_gene: .; j_gene: TRBJ2-2
CDR3aa: CASSEAIGEQFF; CDR3nt: TGTGCCAGCAGTGAAGCGATCGGTGAGCAGTTCTTC; v_gene: TRBV6-1; abundance: .; d_gene: .; j_gene: TRBJ2-1
CDR3aa: CASSVPGQTVDEQYF; CDR3nt: TGTGCCAGCTCGGTCCCGGGACAAACCGTCGACGAGCAGTACTTC; v_gene: TRBV27; abundance: .; d_gene: .; j_gene: TRBJ2-7
CDR3aa: CASSLIGGVRSYEQYF; CDR3nt: TGTGCCAGCAGCTTGATTGGGGGGGTCCGCTCCTACGAGCAGTACTTC; v_gene: TRBV5-4; abundance: .; d_gene: TRBD2; j_gene: TRBJ2-7
CDR3aa: CASSGQIGRTEAFF; CDR3nt: TGTGCCAGCTCAGGACAGATCGGGAGGACTGAAGCTTTCTTT; v_gene: TRBV18; abundance: few; d_gene: .; j_gene: TRBJ1-1
CDR3aa: CASSPRTSDYEQYF; CDR3nt: TGTGCCAGCAGCCCCAGGACTAGCGACTACGAGCAGTACTTC; v_gene: TRBV9; abundance: .; d_gene: TRBD2; j_gene: TRBJ2-7
CDR3aa: CASSLRQGYEQYF; CDR3nt: TGTGCCAGCAGCTTAAGACAGGGCTACGAGCAGTACTTC; v_gene: TRBV7-2; abundance: .; d_gene: TRBD1; j_gene: TRBJ2-7
CDR3aa: CSVATELNYGYTF; CDR3nt: TGCAGCGTTGCAACAGAACTTAACTATGGCTACACCTTC; v_gene: TRBV29-1; abundance: .; d_gene: .; j_gene: TRBJ1-2
CDR3aa: CASSAGQGYSYEQYF; CDR3nt: TGTGCCAGCAGCGCGGGACAGGGATACTCCTACGAGCAGTACTTC; v_gene: TRBV13; abundance: .; d_gene: TRBD1; j_gene: TRBJ2-7
CDR3aa: CATGDFYEQYF; CDR3nt: TGTGCCACTGGAGACTTCTACGAGCAGTACTTC; v_gene: TRBV6-1; abundance: .; d_gene: .; j_gene: TRBJ2-7
CDR3aa: CASSPQGAEQFF; CDR3nt: TGTGCCAGCTCACCTCAAGGGGCTGAGCAGTTCTTC; v_gene: TRBV18; abundance: .; d_gene: .; j_gene: TRBJ2-1
CDR3aa: CAWSAVNTEAFF; CDR3nt: TGTGCCTGGAGCGCGGTGAACACTGAAGCTTTCTTT; v_gene: TRBV30; abundance: .; d_gene: .; j_gene: TRBJ1-1
CDR3aa: CASSLSGSSYNEQFF; CDR3nt: TGTGCCAGCAGCTTAAGCGGGAGCTCCTACAATGAGCAGTTCTTC; v_gene: TRBV7-9; abundance: .; d_gene: TRBD2; j_gene: TRBJ2-1
CDR3aa: CASSLSLAANNEQFF; CDR3nt: TGCGCCAGCAGCCTTTCCCTAGCGGCAAACAATGAGCAGTTCTTC; v_gene: TRBV5-1; abundance: .; d_gene: TRBD2; j_gene: TRBJ2-1
CDR3aa: CASSLEVGETQYF; CDR3nt: TGTGCCAGCAGCTTAGAGGTCGGAGAGACCCAGTACTTC; v_gene: TRBV11-2; abundance: .; d_gene: .; j_gene: TRBJ2-5
CDR3aa: CASSLRPQDSYNEQFF; CDR3nt: TGTGCCAGCAGCCTGCGCCCGCAAGACTCCTACAATGAGCAGTTCTTC; v_gene: TRBV7-6; abundance: .; d_gene: .; j_gene: TRBJ2-1
CDR3aa: CASSPRGPDTQYF; CDR3nt: TGTGCCAGCAGCCCGAGGGGGCCCGATACGCAGTATTTT; v_gene: TRBV7-9; abundance: .; d_gene: TRBD1; j_gene: TRBJ2-3
CDR3aa: CASSRTIQETQYF; CDR3nt: TGTGCCAGCAGCCGGACTATCCAAGAGACCCAGTACTTC; v_gene: TRBV6-5; abundance: once; d_gene: .; j_gene: TRBJ2-5
CDR3aa: CASSIGTGYEQYF; CDR3nt: TGTGCCAGTAGTATAGGGACAGGCTACGAGCAGTACTTC; v_gene: TRBV19; abundance: .; d_gene: TRBD1; j_gene: TRBJ2-7
CDR3aa: CASSLSPHSGSSYNEQFF; CDR3nt: TGCGCCAGCAGCTTGTCCCCTCATAGCGGGAGCTCCTACAATGAGCAGTTCTTC; v_gene: TRBV5-1; abundance: .; d_gene: TRBD2; j_gene: TRBJ2-1
CDR3aa: CASNPSGTSSTEQFF; CDR3nt: TGTGCCAGCAACCCATCCGGGACTAGTAGCACTGAGCAGTTCTTC; v_gene: TRBV6-1; abundance: .; d_gene: TRBD2; j_gene: TRBJ2-1
CDR3aa: CASGASGFSYNEQFF; CDR3nt: TGTGCCAGCGGAGCCTCAGGGTTCTCCTACAATGAGCAGTTCTTC; v_gene: TRBV27; abundance: .; d_gene: .; j_gene: TRBJ2-1
CDR3aa: CASSLAAGQGEAFF; CDR3nt: TGTGCCAGCAGCTTAGCCGCCGGGCAGGGAGAAGCTTTCTTT; v_gene: TRBV7-9; abundance: .; d_gene: .; j_gene: TRBJ1-1
CDR3aa: CASSPMGTHQETQYF; CDR3nt: TGTGCCAGCAGCCCCATGGGGACACACCAAGAGACCCAGTACTTC; v_gene: TRBV7-9; abundance: .; d_gene: .; j_gene: TRBJ2-5
CDR3aa: CASRSTGLATNEKLFF; CDR3nt: TGTGCCAGCAGGTCGACAGGGCTCGCAACTAATGAAAAACTGTTTTTT; v_gene: TRBV27; abundance: .; d_gene: TRBD1; j_gene: TRBJ1-4
CDR3aa: CASSALVTSGTDTQYF; CDR3nt: TGTGCCAGCAGCGCCTTGGTGACTAGCGGCACAGATACGCAGTATTTT; v_gene: TRBV5-6; abundance: .; d_gene: TRBD2; j_gene: TRBJ2-3
CDR3aa: CASSDGQGAGELFF; CDR3nt: TGTGCCAGCAGTGACGGACAGGGGGCCGGGGAGCTGTTTTTT; v_gene: TRBV6-4; abundance: few; d_gene: TRBD1; j_gene: TRBJ2-2
CDR3aa: CASKRRAYTYEQYF; CDR3nt: TGTGCCAGCAAGAGGCGTGCTTATACCTACGAGCAGTACTTC; v_gene: TRBV13; abundance: .; d_gene: .; j_gene: TRBJ2-7